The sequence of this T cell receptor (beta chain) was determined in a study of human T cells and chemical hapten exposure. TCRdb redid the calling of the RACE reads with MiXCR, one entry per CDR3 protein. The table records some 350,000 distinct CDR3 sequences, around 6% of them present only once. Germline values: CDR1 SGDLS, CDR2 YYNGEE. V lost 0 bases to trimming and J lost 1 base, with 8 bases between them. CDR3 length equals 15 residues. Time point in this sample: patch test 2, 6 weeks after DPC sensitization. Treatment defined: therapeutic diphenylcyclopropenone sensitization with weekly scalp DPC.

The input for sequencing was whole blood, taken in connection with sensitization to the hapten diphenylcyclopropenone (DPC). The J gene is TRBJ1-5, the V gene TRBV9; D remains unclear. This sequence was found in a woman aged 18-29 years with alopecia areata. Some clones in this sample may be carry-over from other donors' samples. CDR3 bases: TGTGCCAGCAGCGTAGGGGCAGAGAGCAATCAGCCCCAGCATTTT. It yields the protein CASSVGAESNQPQHF.